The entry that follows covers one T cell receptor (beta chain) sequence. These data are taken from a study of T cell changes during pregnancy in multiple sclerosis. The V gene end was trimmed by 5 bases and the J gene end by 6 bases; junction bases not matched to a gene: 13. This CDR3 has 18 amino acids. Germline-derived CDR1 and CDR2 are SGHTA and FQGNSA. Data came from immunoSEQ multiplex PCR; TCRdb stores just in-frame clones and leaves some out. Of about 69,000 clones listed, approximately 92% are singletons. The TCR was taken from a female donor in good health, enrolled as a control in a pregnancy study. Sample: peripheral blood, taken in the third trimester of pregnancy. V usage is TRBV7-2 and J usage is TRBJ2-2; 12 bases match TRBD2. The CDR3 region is CASSPVGLAGKMAGELFF. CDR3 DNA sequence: TGTGCCAGCAGCCCCGTCGGACTAGCGGGAAAGATGGCCGGGGAGCTGTTTTTT.